Presented here are 9 T cell receptor beta chains from one specimen sequenced in a study of T cell clones after liver transplantation. Profiled with immunoSEQ multiplex PCR; TCRdb holds only in-frame clones, not every one. The repertoire holds about 21,000 clones, with 93% as singletons. The specimen comprised CD8+ T cells from blood, sampled about 27 months after liver transplant. Receptors were obtained from a human patient who received a liver transplant. Some T cells may have come from the graft donor.

The CDR3 sequence: CASSPRSGNYEQYF. CDR3 in DNA: TGTGCCAGCAGCCCCCGCAGCGGTAATTACGAGCAGTACTTC. This chain uses TRBV9 with TRBJ2-7, with D possibly TRBD2 on 5 matching bases. The CDR3 sequence is 14 residues long. CDR1 and CDR2 from the germline V gene are SGDLS and YYNGEE. Trimming cost V 4 bases and J 4 bases, with 15 bases left between them. Full variable domain (rest looked up from reference TRBV9 and TRBJ2-7): DSGVTQTPKHLITATGQRVTLRCSPRSGDLSVYWYQQSLDQGLQFLIQYYNGEERAKGNILERFSAQQFPDLHSELNLSSLELGDSALYFCASSPRSGNYEQYFGPGTRLTVT.

A single count supports this clone. CDR3 region: CASTKAGPRLSDTQYF. The DNA of the CDR3 is TGTGCCAGCACCAAGGCGGGGCCTCGGTTGTCAGATACGCAGTATTTT. This sequence joins TRBV7-2 and TRBJ2-3; possibly TRBD2 for D (6 bases). V was shortened by 7 bases and J by 4 bases, with 21 bases between the two germline ends. The CDR3 is 16 amino acids. From germline, CDR1 is SGHTA and CDR2 FQGNSA.

This rearrangement joins TRBV27 to TRBJ1-1; the D gene is possibly TRBD1 (5 bases). The V and J ends lost 3 bases and 4 bases respectively, with 15 bases between them. Germline CDR1 reads MNHEY; CDR2 reads SMNVEV (reference sequence). This CDR3 has 15 amino acids. The DNA for the CDR3 is TGTGCCAGCAGTTTGGGGCCAACCTATCTCACTGAAGCTTTCTTT. This codes for CASSLGPTYLTEAFF.

This chain links TRBV21-1 with TRBJ2-7; the table's TRBD2 call for D was not verified on the DNA. TRBV21-1 is tagged as a pseudogene. The CDR3 has 24 amino acids. CDR3 loop: CASSTIFRDGYGLAGGFVTYEQYF. The CDR3 region has the DNA TGTGCCAGCAGCACTATATTCCGGGACGGATACGGGCTAGCGGGAGGCTTTGTTACCTACGAGCAGTACTTC.

The rearrangement joins TRBV4-3 to TRBJ1-1; D remains ambiguous. The germline V and J ends were trimmed by 3 bases and 7 bases, with 15 bases remaining between them. Germline values: CDR1 LGHNA, CDR2 YSLEER. The CDR3 runs 14 residues. Written as DNA, the CDR3 is TGCGCCAGCAGCCATTTAGGCGGAGAGGGTGAAGCTTTCTTT. Translated: CASSHLGGEGEAFF.

The chain employs TRBV11-2 and TRBJ1-1, with 7 bases aligning to TRBD1. The CDR3 covers 15 residues. Looked up from germline, CDR1 is SGHAT and CDR2 is FQNNGV. Losses at the gene ends were 0 bases for V and 5 bases for J; bases not matched to a gene: 6. In DNA form, the CDR3 reads TGTGCCAGCAGCTTAGATGCAGGGGGTGGTACTGAAGCTTTCTTT. Its protein product is CASSLDAGGGTEAFF.

The CDR3 nucleotides read TGTGCCAGCAGCTTTGGGACAGGGGCCTACGAGCAGTACTTC. It encodes CASSFGTGAYEQYF. This sequence joins TRBV5-6 and TRBJ2-5; 10 bases agree with TRBD1. The J call may not be correct, given that the DNA end is closer to TRBJ2-7. CDR3 length equals 14 residues. Germline V gives CDR1 SGHDT, CDR2 YYEEEE.

The chain couples TRBV28 to TRBJ2-1, with a possible D match to TRBD2 (6 bases). Deletions cut 9 bases from V and 8 bases from J, with 23 bases between. CDR3 length equals 15 residues. Per the germline V gene, CDR1 is MDHEN and CDR2 is SYDVKM. The CDR3 protein is CASAGGVTSGDEQFF. The CDR3 bases are TGTGCCAGTGCCGGGGGAGTTACCTCCGGGGATGAGCAGTTCTTC.

The chain recombines TRBV4-1 with TRBJ1-5; a possible D gene is TRBD1 (5 bases). Germline CDR1 is MGHRA and CDR2 is YSYEKL. This CDR3 contains 18 residues. Trimming pared 0 bases from V and 0 bases from J, leaving 15 bases between. Written as DNA, the CDR3 is TGCGCCAGCAGCCAAGATCTACCAGGGAGCTATAGCAATCAGCCCCAGCATTTT. Translating it yields CASSQDLPGSYSNQPQHF.